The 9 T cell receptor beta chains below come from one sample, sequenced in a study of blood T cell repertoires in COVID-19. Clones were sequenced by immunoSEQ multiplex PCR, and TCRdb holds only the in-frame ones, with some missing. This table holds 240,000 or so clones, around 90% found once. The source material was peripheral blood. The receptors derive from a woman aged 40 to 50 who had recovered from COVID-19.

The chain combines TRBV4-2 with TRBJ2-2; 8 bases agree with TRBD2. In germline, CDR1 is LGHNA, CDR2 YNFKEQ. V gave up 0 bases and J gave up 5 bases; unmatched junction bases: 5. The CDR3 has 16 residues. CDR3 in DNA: TGTGCCAGCAGCCAAGAGGCCAGCGGGAGTACCGGGGAGCTGTTTTTT. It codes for CASSQEASGSTGELFF.

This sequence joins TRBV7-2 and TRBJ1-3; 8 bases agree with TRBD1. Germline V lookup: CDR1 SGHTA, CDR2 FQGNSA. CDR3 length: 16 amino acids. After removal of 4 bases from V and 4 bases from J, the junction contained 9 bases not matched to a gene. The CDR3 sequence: CASSSPGTGGGNTIYF. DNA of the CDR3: TGTGCCAGCAGCTCCCCCGGGACAGGAGGGGGAAACACCATATATTTT.

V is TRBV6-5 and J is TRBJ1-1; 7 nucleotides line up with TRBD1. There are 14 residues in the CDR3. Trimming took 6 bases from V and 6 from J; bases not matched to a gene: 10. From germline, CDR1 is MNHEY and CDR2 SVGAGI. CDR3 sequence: CASSRTRGLSEAFF. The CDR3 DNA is TGTGCCAGCAGCCGGACAAGGGGGCTCTCTGAAGCTTTCTTT.

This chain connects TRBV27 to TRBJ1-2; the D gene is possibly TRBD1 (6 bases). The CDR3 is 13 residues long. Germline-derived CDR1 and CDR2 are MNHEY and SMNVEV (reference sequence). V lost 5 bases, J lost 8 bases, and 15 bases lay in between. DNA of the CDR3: TGTGCCAGCAGTGCCCGGGGGGCTGGCGGCTACACCTTC. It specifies CASSARGAGGYTF.

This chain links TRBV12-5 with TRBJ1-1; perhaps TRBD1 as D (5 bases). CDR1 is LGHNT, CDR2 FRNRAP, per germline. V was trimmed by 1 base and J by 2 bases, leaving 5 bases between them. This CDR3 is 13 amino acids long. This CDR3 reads CASGLGGNTEAFF. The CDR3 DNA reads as TGTGCTAGTGGTTTGGGGGGCAACACTGAAGCTTTCTTT.

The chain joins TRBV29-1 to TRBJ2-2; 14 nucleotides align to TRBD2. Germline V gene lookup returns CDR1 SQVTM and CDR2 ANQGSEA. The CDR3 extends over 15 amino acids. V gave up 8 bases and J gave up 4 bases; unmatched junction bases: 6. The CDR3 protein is CSTGTSGSGTGELFF. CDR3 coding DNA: TGCAGCACGGGGACTAGCGGGAGTGGCACCGGGGAGCTGTTTTTT.

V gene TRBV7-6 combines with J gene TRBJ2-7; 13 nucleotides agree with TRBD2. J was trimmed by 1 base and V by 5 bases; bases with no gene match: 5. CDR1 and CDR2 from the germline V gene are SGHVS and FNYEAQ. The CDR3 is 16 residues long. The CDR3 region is CASSQLAGGASYEQYF. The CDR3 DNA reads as TGTGCCAGCAGCCAACTAGCGGGAGGGGCTTCCTACGAGCAGTACTTC.

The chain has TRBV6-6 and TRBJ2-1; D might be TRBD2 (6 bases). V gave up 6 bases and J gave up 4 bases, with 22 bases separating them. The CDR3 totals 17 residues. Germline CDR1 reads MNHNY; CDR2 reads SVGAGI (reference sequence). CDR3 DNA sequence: TGTGCCAGCAGCCGATTTTCACCGGGACTCGGATACAATGAGCAGTTCTTC. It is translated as CASSRFSPGLGYNEQFF.

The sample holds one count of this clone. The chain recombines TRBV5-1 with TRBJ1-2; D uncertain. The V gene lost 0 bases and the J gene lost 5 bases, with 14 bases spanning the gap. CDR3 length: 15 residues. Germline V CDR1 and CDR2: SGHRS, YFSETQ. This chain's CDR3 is CASSLAKDWRYGYTF. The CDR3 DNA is TGCGCCAGCAGCTTGGCCAAGGACTGGCGGTATGGCTACACCTTC.